This T cell receptor beta chain was obtained from a study of technical replicates of blood from several donors. TCRdb keeps only in-frame clones here, not all; method: immunoSEQ multiplex PCR. The sample consists of fewer than 95,000 clones, 75% to 95% of them appearing once. The germline CDR1 and CDR2 sequences are SGHDT and YYEEEE. This CDR3 contains 16 residues. Trimming at V came to 5 bases and at J to 0 bases, leaving 7 bases not matched to a gene. The genes are TRBV5-6 and TRBJ2-4; 8 bases match TRBD1. The source is a human donor in good health. The sample was T cells isolated from PBMCs. The CDR3 coding sequence is TGTGCCAGCAGATCCGACAGGGGCCTAGCCAAAAACATTCAGTACTTC. Translated: CASRSDRGLAKNIQYF.